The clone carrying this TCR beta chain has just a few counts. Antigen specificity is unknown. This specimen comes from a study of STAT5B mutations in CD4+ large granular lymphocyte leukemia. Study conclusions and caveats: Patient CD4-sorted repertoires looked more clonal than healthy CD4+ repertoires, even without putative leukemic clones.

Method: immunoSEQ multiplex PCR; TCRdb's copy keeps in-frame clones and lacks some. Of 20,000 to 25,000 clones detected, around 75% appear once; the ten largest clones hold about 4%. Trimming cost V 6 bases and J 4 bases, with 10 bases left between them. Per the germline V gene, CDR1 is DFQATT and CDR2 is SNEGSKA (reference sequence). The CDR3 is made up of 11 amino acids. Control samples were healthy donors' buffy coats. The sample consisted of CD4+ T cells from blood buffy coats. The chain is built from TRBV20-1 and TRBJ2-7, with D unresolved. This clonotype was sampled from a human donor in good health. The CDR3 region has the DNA TGCAGTGCAGAGGACGGTTACGAGCAGTACTTC. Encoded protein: CSAEDGYEQYF.